The rows below give T cell receptor beta chains drawn from one sample of a study of T cells expressing NK-cell markers. TCRdb reprocessed the 5' RACE reads and stores each CDR3 protein as one record, lacking DNA. The sample is made up of about 260,000 distinct CDR3 sequences, and the top ten hold roughly 4.2% of it. Sequencing input: blood T cells: a sorted CD56 or NKG2C T cell subset, CD4+ or CD8+ T cells, or bulk PBMC T cells (not recorded which). The receptors were sampled from a woman between 18 and 70 years old in good health. Each CDR3 is given with its conserved first and last residue.

V gene: TRBV12-3/TRBV12-4
J gene: TRBJ2-5
CDR3 protein: CASSLRSGGFRQETQYF

V gene: TRBV19
J gene: TRBJ1-2
CDR3 protein: CASSPSRPTLRYGYTF

V gene: TRBV19
J gene: TRBJ1-1
CDR3 protein: CASSMGTGYSILGTEAFF

V gene: TRBV7-2
J gene: TRBJ2-1
CDR3 protein: CASSLDYKYNEQFF

V gene: TRBV3-1
J gene: TRBJ1-5
CDR3 protein: CASSQDSVSNQPQHF

V gene: TRBV20-1
J gene: TRBJ1-1
CDR3 protein: CSASTDMNTEAFF

V gene: TRBV7-2
J gene: TRBJ2-1
CDR3 protein: CASSLEIRGLNEQFF

V gene: TRBV28
J gene: TRBJ2-7
CDR3 protein: CASSFWATASRRSYEQYF

V gene: TRBV12-3/TRBV12-4
J gene: TRBJ1-5
CDR3 protein: CASSFRSGARQPQHF

V gene: TRBV27
J gene: TRBJ2-1
CDR3 protein: CASSIFASSGRSYNEQFF

V gene: TRBV20-1
J gene: TRBJ2-1
CDR3 protein: CSAMHLAGVSNEQFF

V gene: TRBV7-6
J gene: TRBJ2-5
CDR3 protein: CASSFPNSGETQYF

V gene: TRBV29-1
J gene: TRBJ2-1
CDR3 protein: CSVVAGAQYNEQFF

V gene: TRBV7-2
J gene: TRBJ2-4
CDR3 protein: CASSPSLVGSKNIQYF

V gene: TRBV5-1
J gene: TRBJ2-5
CDR3 protein: CASSLVGSQETQYF

V gene: TRBV29-1
J gene: TRBJ1-1
CDR3 protein: CSVEDRGGTEAFF

V gene: TRBV6-2/TRBV6-3
J gene: TRBJ1-1
CDR3 protein: CASSYSRGGRPKAFF

V gene: TRBV12-3/TRBV12-4
J gene: TRBJ1-1
CDR3 protein: CASSFSQGGTEAFF

V gene: TRBV7-2
J gene: TRBJ1-2
CDR3 protein: CASSLDRGGNYGYTF

V gene: TRBV20-1
J gene: TRBJ1-5
CDR3 protein: CSAWTGSTQPQHF

V gene: TRBV6-5
J gene: TRBJ1-4
CDR3 protein: CASSIDGTGHEKLFF

V gene: TRBV12-3/TRBV12-4
J gene: TRBJ1-1
CDR3 protein: CASKNPGHVPEAFF

V gene: TRBV6-2/TRBV6-3
J gene: TRBJ2-2
CDR3 protein: CASSYRASGTNTGELFF

V gene: TRBV10-3
J gene: TRBJ2-1
CDR3 protein: CAISASSGQQFF

V gene: TRBV6-1
J gene: TRBJ2-2
CDR3 protein: CASNRAKPSGGAGELFF

V gene: TRBV14
J gene: TRBJ2-5
CDR3 protein: CASSQGWGLRQETQYF

V gene: TRBV5-1
J gene: TRBJ2-1
CDR3 protein: CASSLGHKTSSEQFF

V gene: TRBV4-3
J gene: TRBJ1-5
CDR3 protein: CASSQVTGGGQPQHF

V gene: TRBV6-1
J gene: TRBJ1-2
CDR3 protein: CASSSGTGASNGYTF

V gene: TRBV20-1
J gene: TRBJ2-1
CDR3 protein: CSAVDRDNEQFF

V gene: TRBV12-3/TRBV12-4
J gene: TRBJ1-4
CDR3 protein: CASSSDKGVMLF

V gene: TRBV3-1
J gene: TRBJ2-3
CDR3 protein: CASSHGLAGGDTQYF

V gene: TRBV20-1
J gene: TRBJ2-1
CDR3 protein: CRPGQGVGERFF

V gene: TRBV7-2
J gene: TRBJ1-2
CDR3 protein: CASSPRIRNYGYTF

V gene: TRBV6-5
J gene: TRBJ1-1
CDR3 protein: CASSSPRLGGTHGDTEAFF

V gene: TRBV6-1
J gene: TRBJ2-3
CDR3 protein: CASSRLATSTDTQYF

V gene: TRBV29-1
J gene: TRBJ2-3
CDR3 protein: CSAVRQTLLTDTQYF

V gene: TRBV20-1
J gene: TRBJ2-3
CDR3 protein: CSARDQGQRGTDTQYF

V gene: TRBV15
J gene: TRBJ2-4
CDR3 protein: CATRGEGYQGVIQYF

V gene: TRBV12-3/TRBV12-4
J gene: TRBJ2-7
CDR3 protein: CASSEDRTFSYEQYF

V gene: TRBV12-3/TRBV12-4
J gene: TRBJ1-5
CDR3 protein: CASSLSPAAGNQPQHF

V gene: TRBV28
J gene: TRBJ2-4
CDR3 protein: CASRWTSGAKNIQYF

V gene: TRBV23-1
J gene: TRBJ1-2
CDR3 protein: CAWNQTGRYGYTF

V gene: TRBV29-1
J gene: TRBJ2-5
CDR3 protein: CSVDAGDETQYF

V gene: TRBV5-1
J gene: TRBJ2-3
CDR3 protein: CASSTGTSYERTDTQYF

V gene: TRBV12-3/TRBV12-4
J gene: TRBJ2-2
CDR3 protein: CASRSSGPGGELFF

V gene: TRBV5-1
J gene: TRBJ2-6
CDR3 protein: CASRFGGSLAGANVLTF

V gene: TRBV6-5
J gene: TRBJ1-5
CDR3 protein: CASSSGSVQPQHF

V gene: TRBV20-1
J gene: TRBJ1-2
CDR3 protein: CSARRQDYGYTF

V gene: TRBV12-3/TRBV12-4
J gene: TRBJ1-1
CDR3 protein: CASSLRGQFMNTEAFF

V gene: TRBV12-3/TRBV12-4
J gene: TRBJ2-1
CDR3 protein: CASSSRGTGVNEQFF